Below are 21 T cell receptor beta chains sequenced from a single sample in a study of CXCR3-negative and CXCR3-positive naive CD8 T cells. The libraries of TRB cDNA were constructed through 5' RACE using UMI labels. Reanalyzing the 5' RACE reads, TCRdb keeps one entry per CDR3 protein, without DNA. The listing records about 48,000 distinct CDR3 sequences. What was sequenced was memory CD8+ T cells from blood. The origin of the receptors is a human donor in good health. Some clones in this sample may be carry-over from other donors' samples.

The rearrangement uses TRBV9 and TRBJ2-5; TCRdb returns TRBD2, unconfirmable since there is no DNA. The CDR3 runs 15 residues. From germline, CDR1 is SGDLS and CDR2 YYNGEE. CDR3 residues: CASSVTYGRAETQYF.

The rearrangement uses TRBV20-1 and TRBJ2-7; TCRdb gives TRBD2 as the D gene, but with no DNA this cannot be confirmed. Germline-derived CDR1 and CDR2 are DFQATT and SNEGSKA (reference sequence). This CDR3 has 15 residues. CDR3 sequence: CSARDLAGVLYEQYF.

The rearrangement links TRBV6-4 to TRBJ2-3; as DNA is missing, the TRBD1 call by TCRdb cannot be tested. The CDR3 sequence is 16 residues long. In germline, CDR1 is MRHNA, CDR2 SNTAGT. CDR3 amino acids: CASSPTGTGGTDTQYF.

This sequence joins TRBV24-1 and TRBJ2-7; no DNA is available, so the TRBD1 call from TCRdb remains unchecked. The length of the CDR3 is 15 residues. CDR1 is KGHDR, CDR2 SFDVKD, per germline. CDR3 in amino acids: CATSDLGAEQDEQYF.

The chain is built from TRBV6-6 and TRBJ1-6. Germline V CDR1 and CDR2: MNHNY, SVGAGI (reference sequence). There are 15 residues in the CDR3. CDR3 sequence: CASTYFMGPDSPLHF.

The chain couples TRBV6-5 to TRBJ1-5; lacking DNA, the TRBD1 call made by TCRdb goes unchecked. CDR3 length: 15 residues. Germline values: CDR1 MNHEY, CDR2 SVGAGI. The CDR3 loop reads CASSYSKTGNQPQHF.

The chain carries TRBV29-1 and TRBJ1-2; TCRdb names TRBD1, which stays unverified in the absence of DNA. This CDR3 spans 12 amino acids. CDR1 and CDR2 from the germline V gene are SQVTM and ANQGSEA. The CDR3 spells CSVEGGGYGYTF.

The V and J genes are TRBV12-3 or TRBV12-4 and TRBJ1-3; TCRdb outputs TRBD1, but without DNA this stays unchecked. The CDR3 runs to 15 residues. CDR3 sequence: CASSQDRGFGNTIYF.

The chain's CDR3 is CASSSGMSNQPQHF. The V gene is TRBV27, the J gene TRBJ1-5; absent DNA, TCRdb's TRBD1 call cannot be checked. CDR3 length equals 14 residues. Per the germline V gene, CDR1 is MNHEY and CDR2 is SMNVEV (reference sequence).

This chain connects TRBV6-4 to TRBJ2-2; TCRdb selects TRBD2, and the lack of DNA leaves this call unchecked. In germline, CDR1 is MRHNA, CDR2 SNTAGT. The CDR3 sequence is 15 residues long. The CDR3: CASSLSEANTGELFF.

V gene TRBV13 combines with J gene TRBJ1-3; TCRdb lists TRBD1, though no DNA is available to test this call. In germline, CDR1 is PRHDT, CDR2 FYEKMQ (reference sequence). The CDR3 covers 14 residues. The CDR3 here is CASSPDNSGNTIYF. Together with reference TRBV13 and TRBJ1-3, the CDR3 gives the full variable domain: AAGVIQSPRHLIKEKRETATLKCYPIPRHDTVYWYQQGPGQDPQFLISFYEKMQSDKGSIPDRFSAQQFSDYHSELNMSSLELGDSALYFCASSPDNSGNTIYFGEGSWLTVV.

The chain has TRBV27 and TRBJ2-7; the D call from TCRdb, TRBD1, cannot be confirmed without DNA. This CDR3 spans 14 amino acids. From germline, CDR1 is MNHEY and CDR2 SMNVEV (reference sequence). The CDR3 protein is CASSLGTGSYEQYF.

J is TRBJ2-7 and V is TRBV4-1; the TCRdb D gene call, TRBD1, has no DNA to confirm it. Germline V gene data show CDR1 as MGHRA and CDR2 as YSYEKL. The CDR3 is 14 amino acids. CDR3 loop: CASRGRVGAYEQYF.

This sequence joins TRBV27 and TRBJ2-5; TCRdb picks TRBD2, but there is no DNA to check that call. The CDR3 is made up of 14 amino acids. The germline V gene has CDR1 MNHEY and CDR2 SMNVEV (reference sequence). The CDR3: CASRGPGYQETQYF.

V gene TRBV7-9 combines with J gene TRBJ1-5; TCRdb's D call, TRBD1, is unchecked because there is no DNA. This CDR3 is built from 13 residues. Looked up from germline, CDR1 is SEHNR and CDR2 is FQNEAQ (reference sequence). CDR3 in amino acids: CASSLPGSQPQHF.

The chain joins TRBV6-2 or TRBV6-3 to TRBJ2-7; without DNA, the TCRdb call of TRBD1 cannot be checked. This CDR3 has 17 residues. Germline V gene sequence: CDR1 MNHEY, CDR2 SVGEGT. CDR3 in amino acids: CASSSPILDRGLGEQYF.

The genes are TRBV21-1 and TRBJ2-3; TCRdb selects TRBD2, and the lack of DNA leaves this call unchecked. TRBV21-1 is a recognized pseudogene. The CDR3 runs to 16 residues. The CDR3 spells CASSKRSSKRSDTQYF.

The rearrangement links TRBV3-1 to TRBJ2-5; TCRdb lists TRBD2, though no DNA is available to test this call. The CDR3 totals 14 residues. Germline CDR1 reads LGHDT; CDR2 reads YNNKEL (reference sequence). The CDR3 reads CATRLAGGQETQYF.

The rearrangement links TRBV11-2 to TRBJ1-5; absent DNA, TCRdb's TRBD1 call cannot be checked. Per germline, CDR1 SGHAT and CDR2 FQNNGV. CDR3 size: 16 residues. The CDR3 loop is CASSNAGTGGNQPQHF.

This CDR3 reads CATSRAAGPTDTQYF. J is TRBJ2-3 and V is TRBV15; absent DNA, TCRdb's TRBD2 call cannot be checked. The CDR3 length is 15 residues. The germline CDR1 and CDR2 sequences are LNHNV and YYDKDF (reference sequence).

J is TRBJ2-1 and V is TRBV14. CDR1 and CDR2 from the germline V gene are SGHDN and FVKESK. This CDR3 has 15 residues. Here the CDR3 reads CASSPDRGGYNEQFF.